This T cell receptor (beta chain) was identified during a study of blood T cells in healthy people across ages. Study-wide context: Per two T cells, about one barcoded beta molecule was captured through template switching.

Study-wide findings and caveats: PBMCs left unsorted prevented a conclusive naive versus antigen-experienced comparison.

It was with a sample-barcoded 5' primer and a J-beta primer mix that a second PCR of roughly 6 to 12 cycles was run. One entry per CDR3 protein results from TCRdb running MiXCR on the 5' RACE reads. The table has 1.5 million to 2 million distinct CDR3 sequences, about 50% seen once; the top ten hold less than 2.5%. Drawing of peripheral blood yielded about 10 milliliters from each donor. This clonotype is a singleton in its sample. Its antigen is still unknown. This CDR3 has 13 amino acids. The germline V gene encodes CDR1 SGHRS and CDR2 YFSETQ. V was cut by 4 bases and J by 5 bases, with 10 bases left in between.

The clonotype was recovered from a woman between 40 and 50 years old in good health. Material: blood. This chain joins TRBV5-1 and TRBJ2-1, with a possible D match to TRBD2 (6 bases). CDR3 loop: CASSRGTDNEQFF. The DNA for the CDR3 is TGCGCCAGCAGCCGGGGGACCGACAATGAGCAGTTCTTC.